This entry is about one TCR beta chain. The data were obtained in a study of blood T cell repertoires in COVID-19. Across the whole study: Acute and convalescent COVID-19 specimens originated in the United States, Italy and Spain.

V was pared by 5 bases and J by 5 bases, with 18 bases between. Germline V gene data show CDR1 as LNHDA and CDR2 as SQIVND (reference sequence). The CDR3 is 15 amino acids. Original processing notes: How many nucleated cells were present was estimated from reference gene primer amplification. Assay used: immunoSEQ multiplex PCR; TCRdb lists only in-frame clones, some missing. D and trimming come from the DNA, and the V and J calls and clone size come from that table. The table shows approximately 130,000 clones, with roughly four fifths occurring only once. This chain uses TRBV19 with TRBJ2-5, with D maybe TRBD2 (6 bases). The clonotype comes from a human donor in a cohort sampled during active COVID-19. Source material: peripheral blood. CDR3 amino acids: CASSRSGLREETQYF. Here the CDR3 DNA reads TGTGCCAGTAGTCGCTCGGGGCTTCGGGAGGAGACCCAGTACTTC.